This TCR beta chain was identified during a study of T cells in Graves' hyperthyroidism and ophthalmopathy. Germline-derived CDR1 and CDR2 are LNHDA and SQIVND (reference sequence). V lost 4 bases to trimming and J lost 0 bases, with 9 bases between them. The CDR3 loop spans 14 amino acids. The investigators amplified TCR beta CDR3 regions from RNA transcripts. The TCR CDR3 was amplified in a first-round RT-PCR using the HTBI primer set. TCRdb re-called the multiplex PCR reads with MiXCR, one entry per CDR3 protein. The sample has nearly 750,000 distinct CDR3 sequences, roughly a third seen once. This clonotype was observed many times.

The sample was blood. The J gene is TRBJ1-1, the V gene TRBV19; no firm D call. The receptor comes from a woman between 40 and 50 years old with Graves' hyperthyroidism. The CDR3 spells CASSSGLVNTEAFF. The CDR3 DNA is TGTGCCAGTAGTAGCGGCCTAGTGAACACTGAAGCTTTCTTT.